This T cell receptor beta chain was sequenced during a study of cytomegalovirus exposure and HLA in healthy donors. Whole-study results and caveats: Associated with HLA alleles at 0.05 false discovery rate in a later analysis were some 16,000 TCR beta sequences. A few V segments could not be told apart, such as TRBV6-2 and TRBV6-3, and were left out.

13 Jbeta primers and 60 Vbeta primers were used for the PCR. In the source study's methods: About 11 million of the about 80 million unique TCR beta chains counted in a later analysis were shared. Data came from immunoSEQ multiplex PCR; TCRdb stores just in-frame clones and leaves some out. V and J calls plus clone size are reproduced from that table; the DNA served to infer D and trimming. The top ten clones hold around 6% of a sample with approximately 87,000 clones, 84% of them seen once. V was cut by 1 base and J by 10 bases, with 14 bases left in between. The CDR3 has 14 residues. Germline CDR1 is SGHVS and CDR2 is FQNEAQ. Despite likely unrecorded immune exposures, the donors were nominally healthy at the time of sampling. Concerning this clone: Its cognate antigen is unknown.

The sequenced sample consisted of PBMCs. This receptor was taken from a woman under 30 in good health and CMV-seropositive. The J gene is TRBJ2-1, the V gene TRBV7-8, with D tentatively TRBD1 (5 bases). The CDR3 DNA follows: TGTGCCAGCAGCTTAGTTGCAGGGCAGAGGGAGCAGTTCTTC. Residues: CASSLVAGQREQFF.